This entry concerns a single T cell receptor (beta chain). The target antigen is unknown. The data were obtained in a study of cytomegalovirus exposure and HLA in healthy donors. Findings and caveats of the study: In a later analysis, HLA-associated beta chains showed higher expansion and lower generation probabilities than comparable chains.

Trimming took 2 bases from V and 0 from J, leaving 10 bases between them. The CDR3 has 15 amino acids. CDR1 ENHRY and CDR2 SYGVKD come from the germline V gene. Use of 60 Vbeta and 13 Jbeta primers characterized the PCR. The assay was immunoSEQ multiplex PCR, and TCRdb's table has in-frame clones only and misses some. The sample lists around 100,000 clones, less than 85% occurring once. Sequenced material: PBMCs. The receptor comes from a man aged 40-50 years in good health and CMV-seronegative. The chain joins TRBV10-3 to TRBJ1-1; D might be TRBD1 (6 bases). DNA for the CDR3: TGTGCCATCAGTGAGAAGGGGGACATGAACACTGAAGCTTTCTTT. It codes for CAISEKGDMNTEAFF.